This T cell receptor (beta chain) comes out of a study of T cell responses to AZD1222 COVID-19 vaccine. Study-level findings and limits: Repertoire samples came only from after the peak T cell response.

Germline assignment: CDR1 LNHDA and CDR2 SQIVND (reference sequence). V was clipped by 4 bases and J by 7 bases, with 2 bases between them. The length of the CDR3 is 10 residues. Produced via immunoSEQ multiplex PCR; TCRdb's table is partial and in-frame only. The sample lists around 110,000 clones; roughly nine tenths were seen once. To note about this clone: Antigen specificity is unknown.

The source material was peripheral blood, sampled 28 days after the second AZD1222 dose. The genes are TRBV19 and TRBJ1-5; D ambiguous. This receptor was taken from an adult who received the AZD1222 COVID-19 vaccine. The CDR3: CASSTQPQHF. In DNA form, the CDR3 reads TGTGCCAGTAGTACCCAGCCCCAGCATTTT.